This T cell receptor (beta chain) was identified during a study of beta chain features in type 1 diabetes. Study-wide background: Cell yields, age and gender were similar between patients and healthy donors.

Since all of the isolated RNA was reverse transcribed, expressed TCRB transcripts were what got sequenced. Sequencing of naive, central memory and regulatory T cell samples gave an average of around 3.8 million reads. Profiling relied on immunoSEQ multiplex PCR, and the TCRdb table lists in-frame clones only, not all of them. Of some 350,000 clones in the sample, over 9% were seen once. This CDR3 is built from 15 residues. The germline V and J ends were trimmed by 6 bases and 2 bases, with 11 bases remaining between them. From germline, CDR1 is MRHNA and CDR2 SNTAGT. Each of the sorted populations had a purity greater than 95%. Study-level findings and limits: Among patients with Type 1 diabetes, TCRB CDR3s were moderately but significantly shorter in every one of the four CD4+ subsets.

This clone has a handful of counts. Its antigen is not identified. The receptor's source is a man aged 25-40 years with type 1 diabetes. Sequenced: central memory CD4+ T cells from blood. J is TRBJ2-6 and V is TRBV6-4; possibly TRBD1 for D (5 bases). The chain's CDR3 is CASRRKTAGANVLTF. The DNA of the CDR3 is TGTGCCAGCAGGAGGAAGACAGCTGGGGCCAACGTCCTGACTTTC.